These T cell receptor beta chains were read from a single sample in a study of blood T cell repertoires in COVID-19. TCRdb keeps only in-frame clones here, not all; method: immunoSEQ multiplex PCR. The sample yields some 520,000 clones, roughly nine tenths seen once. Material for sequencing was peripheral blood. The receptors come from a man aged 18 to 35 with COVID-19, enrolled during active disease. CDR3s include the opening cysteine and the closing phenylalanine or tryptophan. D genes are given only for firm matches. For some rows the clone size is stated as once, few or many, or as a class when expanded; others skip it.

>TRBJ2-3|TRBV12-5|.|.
CASGSFPDTQYF
TGTGCTAGTGGTTCCTTTCCAGATACGCAGTATTTT
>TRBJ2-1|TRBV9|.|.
CASSALARNEQFF
TGTGCCAGCAGCGCACTAGCTCGGAATGAGCAGTTCTTC
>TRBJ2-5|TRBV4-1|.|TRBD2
CASSQGGRGETQYF
TGCGCCAGCAGCCAGGGGGGGAGGGGAGAGACCCAGTACTTC
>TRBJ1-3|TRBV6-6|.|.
CASSYSAVGNTIYF
TGTGCCAGCAGTTACTCGGCAGTCGGAAACACCATATATTTT
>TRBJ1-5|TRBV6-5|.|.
CASRGVEAGVQPQHF
TGTGCCAGCAGAGGCGTAGAGGCAGGGGTTCAGCCCCAGCATTTT
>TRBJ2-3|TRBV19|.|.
CASSIPLLADTQYF
TGTGCCAGTAGTATACCCCTGCTAGCGGATACGCAGTATTTT
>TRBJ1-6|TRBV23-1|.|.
CASSQSPGIRPPGSPLHF
TGCGCCAGCAGTCAATCCCCAGGGATACGGCCCCCCGGGTCACCCCTCCACTTT
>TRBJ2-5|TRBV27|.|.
CASSPELGGVWAQETQYF
TGTGCCAGCAGCCCCGAACTGGGCGGGGTTTGGGCCCAAGAGACCCAGTACTTC
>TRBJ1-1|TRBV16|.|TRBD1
CASSQSISTGTEAFF
TGTGCCAGCAGCCAATCGATCTCGACAGGGACTGAAGCTTTCTTT
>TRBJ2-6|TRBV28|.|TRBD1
CASKGDRVSGANVLTF
TGTGCCAGCAAAGGAGACAGGGTCTCTGGGGCCAACGTCCTGACTTTC
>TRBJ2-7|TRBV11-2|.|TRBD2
CASTAGGGIYEQYF
TGTGCCAGCACCGCGGGGGGCGGGATTTACGAGCAGTACTTC
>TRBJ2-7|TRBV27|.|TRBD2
CASSFLGLPYEQYF
TGTGCCAGCAGTTTTTTGGGACTACCCTACGAGCAGTACTTC
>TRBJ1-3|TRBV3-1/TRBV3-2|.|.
CASSPPGGGLISGNTIYF
TGTGCCAGCAGCCCACCAGGCGGGGGTTTGATTTCTGGAAACACCATATATTTT
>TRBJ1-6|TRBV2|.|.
CASRPDNSYNSPLHF
TGTGCCAGCAGGCCAGACAACTCCTATAATTCACCCCTCCACTTT
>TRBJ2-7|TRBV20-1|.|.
CSASLGGEQYF
TGCAGTGCTAGTCTAGGTGGGGAGCAGTACTTC
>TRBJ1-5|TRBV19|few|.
CASSTLQGMGQPQHF
TGTGCCAGTAGTACCCTACAGGGAATGGGGCAGCCCCAGCATTTT
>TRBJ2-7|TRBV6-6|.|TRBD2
CASSYGGGSYEQYF
TGTGCCAGCAGTTACGGCGGGGGCTCCTACGAGCAGTACTTC
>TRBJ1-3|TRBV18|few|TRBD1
CASSREQGTGNTIYF
TGTGCCAGCTCACGGGAACAGGGGACTGGAAACACCATATATTTT
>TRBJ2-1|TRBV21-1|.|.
CASRPGRHSYNEQFF
TGTGCCAGCAGGCCAGGGCGACACTCCTACAATGAGCAGTTCTTC
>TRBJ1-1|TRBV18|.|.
CASTRLSTEAFF
TGTGCCAGCACCAGACTGAGCACTGAAGCTTTCTTT
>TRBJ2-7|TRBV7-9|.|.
CASSLSAGPYEQYF
TGTGCCAGCAGCTTATCGGCGGGACCCTACGAGCAGTACTTC
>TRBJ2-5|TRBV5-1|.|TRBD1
CASSFSDRVETQYF
TGCGCCAGCAGCTTCAGTGACAGGGTCGAGACCCAGTACTTC
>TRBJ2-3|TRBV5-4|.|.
CASSLGQALPIDTQYF
TGTGCCAGCAGCTTGGGGCAGGCCCTCCCCATAGATACGCAGTATTTT
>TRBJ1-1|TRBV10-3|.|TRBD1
CAISKTGEGSTEAFF
TGTGCCATCAGTAAGACAGGGGAAGGGAGCACTGAAGCTTTCTTT
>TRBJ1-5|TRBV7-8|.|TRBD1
CASSPGQLNSNQPQHF
TGTGCCAGCAGCCCGGGACAGCTTAATAGCAATCAGCCCCAGCATTTT
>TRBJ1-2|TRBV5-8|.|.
CASSLGQRANYGYTF
TGTGCCAGCAGCTTAGGACAGCGAGCTAACTATGGCTACACCTTC